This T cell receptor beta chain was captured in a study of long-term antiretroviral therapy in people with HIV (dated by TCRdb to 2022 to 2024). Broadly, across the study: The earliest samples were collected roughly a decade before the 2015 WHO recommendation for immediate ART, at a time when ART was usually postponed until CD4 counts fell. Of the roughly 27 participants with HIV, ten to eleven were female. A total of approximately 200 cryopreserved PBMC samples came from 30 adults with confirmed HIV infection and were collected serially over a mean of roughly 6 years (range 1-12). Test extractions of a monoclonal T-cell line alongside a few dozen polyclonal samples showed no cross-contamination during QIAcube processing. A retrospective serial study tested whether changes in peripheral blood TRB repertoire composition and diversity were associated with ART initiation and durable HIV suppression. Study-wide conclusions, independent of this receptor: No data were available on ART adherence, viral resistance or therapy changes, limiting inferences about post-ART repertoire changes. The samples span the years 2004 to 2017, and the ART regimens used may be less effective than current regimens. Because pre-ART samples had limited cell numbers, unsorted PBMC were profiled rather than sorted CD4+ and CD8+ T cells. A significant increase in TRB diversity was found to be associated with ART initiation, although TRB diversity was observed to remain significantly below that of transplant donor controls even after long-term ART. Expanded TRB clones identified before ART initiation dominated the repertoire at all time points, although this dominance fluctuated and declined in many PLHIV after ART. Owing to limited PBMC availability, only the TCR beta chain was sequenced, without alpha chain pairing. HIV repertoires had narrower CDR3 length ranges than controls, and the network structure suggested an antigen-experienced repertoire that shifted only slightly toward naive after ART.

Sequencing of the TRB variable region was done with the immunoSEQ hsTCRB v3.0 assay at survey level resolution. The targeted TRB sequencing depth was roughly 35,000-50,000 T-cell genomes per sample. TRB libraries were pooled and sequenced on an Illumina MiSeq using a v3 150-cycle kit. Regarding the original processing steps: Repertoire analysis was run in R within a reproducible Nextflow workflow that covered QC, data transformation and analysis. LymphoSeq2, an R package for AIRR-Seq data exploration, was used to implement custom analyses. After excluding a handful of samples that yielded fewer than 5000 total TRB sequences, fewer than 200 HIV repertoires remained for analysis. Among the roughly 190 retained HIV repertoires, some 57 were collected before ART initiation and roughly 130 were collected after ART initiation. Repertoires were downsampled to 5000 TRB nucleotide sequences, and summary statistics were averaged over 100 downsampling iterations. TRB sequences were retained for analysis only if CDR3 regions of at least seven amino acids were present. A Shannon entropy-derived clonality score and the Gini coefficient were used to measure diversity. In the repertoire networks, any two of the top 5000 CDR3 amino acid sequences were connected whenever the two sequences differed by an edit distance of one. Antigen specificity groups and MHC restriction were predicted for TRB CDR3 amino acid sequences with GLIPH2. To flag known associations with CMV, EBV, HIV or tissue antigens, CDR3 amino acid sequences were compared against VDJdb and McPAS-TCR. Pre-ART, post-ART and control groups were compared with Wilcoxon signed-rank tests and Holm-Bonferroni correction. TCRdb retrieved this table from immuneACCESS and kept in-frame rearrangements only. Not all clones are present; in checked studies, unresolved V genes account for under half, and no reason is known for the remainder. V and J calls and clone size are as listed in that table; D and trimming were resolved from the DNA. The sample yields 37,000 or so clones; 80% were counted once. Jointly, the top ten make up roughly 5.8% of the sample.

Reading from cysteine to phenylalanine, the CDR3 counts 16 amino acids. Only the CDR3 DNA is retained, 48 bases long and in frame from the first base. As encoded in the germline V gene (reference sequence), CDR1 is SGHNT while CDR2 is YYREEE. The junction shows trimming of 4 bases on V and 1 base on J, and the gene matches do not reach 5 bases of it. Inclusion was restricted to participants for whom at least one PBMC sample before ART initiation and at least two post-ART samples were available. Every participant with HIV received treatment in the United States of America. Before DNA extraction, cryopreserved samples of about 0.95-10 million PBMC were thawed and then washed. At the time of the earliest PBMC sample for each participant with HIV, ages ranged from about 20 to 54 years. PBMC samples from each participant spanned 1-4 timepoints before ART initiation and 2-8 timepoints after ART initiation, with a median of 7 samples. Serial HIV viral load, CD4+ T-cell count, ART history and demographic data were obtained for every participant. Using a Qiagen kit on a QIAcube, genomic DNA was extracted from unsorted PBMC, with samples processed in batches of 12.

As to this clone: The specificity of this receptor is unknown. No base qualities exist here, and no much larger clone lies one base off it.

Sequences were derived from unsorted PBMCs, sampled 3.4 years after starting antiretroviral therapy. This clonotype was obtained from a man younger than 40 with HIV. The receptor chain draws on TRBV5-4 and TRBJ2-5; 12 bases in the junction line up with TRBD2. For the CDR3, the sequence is CASSARLAGAQETQYF. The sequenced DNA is TGTGCCAGCAGCGCGCGACTAGCGGGAGCCCAAGAGACCCAGTACTTC. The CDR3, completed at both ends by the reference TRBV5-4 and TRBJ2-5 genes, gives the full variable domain ETGVTQSPTHLIKTRGQQVTLRCSSQSGHNTVSWYQQALGQGPQFIFQYYREEENGRGNFPPRFSGLQFPNYSSELNVNALELDDSALYLCASSARLAGAQETQYFGPGTRLLVL.